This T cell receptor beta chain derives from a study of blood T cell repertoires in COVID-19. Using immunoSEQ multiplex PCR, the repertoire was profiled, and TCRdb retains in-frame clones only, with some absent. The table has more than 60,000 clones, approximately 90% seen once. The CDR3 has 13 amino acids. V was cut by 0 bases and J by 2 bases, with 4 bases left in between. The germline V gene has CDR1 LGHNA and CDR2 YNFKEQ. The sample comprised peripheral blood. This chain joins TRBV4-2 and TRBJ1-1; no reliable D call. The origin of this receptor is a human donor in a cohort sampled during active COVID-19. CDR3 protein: CASSQDLNTEAFF. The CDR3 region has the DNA TGTGCCAGCAGCCAAGACCTAAACACTGAAGCTTTCTTT.